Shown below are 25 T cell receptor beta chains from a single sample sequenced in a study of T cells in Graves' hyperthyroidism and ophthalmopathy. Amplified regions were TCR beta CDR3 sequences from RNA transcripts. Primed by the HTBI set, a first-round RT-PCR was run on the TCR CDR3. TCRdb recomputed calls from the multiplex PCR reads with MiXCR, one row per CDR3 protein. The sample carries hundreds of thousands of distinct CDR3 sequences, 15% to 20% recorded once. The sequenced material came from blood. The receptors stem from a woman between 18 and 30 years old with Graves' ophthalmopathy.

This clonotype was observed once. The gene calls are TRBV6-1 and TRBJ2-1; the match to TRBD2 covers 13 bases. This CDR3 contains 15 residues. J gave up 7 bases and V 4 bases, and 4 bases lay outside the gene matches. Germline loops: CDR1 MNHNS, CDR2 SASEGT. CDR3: CASSGLAGGGNEQFF. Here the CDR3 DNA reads TGTGCCAGCAGTGGACTAGCGGGGGGTGGAAATGAGCAGTTCTTC.

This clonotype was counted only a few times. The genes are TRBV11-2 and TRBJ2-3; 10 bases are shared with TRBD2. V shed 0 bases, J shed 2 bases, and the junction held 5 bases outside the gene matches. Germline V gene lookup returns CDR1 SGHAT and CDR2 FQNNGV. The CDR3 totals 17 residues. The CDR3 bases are TGTGCCAGCAGCTTAGACCAGCGGGAGGGATTCACAGATACGCAGTATTTT. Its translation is CASSLDQREGFTDTQYF.

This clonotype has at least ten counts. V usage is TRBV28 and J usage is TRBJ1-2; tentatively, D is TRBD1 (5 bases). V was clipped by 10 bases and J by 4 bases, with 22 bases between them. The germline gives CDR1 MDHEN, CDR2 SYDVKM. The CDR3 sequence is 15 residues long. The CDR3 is CAIGGVVFKSYGYTF. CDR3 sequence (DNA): TGTGCCATCGGGGGGGTTGTGTTTAAGAGCTATGGCTACACCTTC.

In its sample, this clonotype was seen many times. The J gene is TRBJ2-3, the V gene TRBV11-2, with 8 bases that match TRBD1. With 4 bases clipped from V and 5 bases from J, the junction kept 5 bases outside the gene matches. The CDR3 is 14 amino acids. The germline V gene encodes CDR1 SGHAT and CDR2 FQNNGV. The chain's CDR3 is CASSSDREVDTQYF. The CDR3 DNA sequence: TGTGCCAGCAGCTCGGACAGGGAGGTAGATACGCAGTATTTT.

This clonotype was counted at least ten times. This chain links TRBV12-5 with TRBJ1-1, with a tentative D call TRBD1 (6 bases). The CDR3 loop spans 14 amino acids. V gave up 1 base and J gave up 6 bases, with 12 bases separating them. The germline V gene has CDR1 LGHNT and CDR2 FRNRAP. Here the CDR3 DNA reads TGTGCTAGTGGTTTGGGACAGGTCCTATCTGAAGCTTTCTTT. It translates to CASGLGQVLSEAFF.

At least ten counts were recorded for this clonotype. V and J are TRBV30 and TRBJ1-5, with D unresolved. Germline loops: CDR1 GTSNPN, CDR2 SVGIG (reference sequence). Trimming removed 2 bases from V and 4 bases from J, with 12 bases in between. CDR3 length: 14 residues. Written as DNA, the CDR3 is TGTGCCTGGAGTTCCGTGACGGGGAATCAGCCCCAGCATTTT. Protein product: CAWSSVTGNQPQHF.

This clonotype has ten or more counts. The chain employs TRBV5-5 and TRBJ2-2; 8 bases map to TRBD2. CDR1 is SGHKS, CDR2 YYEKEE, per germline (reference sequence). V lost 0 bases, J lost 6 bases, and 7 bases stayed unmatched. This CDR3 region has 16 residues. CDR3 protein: CASSLDPAGEPGELFF. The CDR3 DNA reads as TGTGCCAGCAGCTTGGATCCAGCGGGGGAACCCGGGGAGCTGTTTTTT.

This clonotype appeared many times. In DNA form, the CDR3 reads TGTGCCAGCAGCAGCCGGGACACGTACGAGCAGTACTTC. Translated, it gives CASSSRDTYEQYF. The V call is TRBV18, the J call TRBJ2-7; a weak D match, TRBD1 (6 bases). The CDR3 length is 13 residues. Looked up from germline, CDR1 is KGHSH and CDR2 is LQKENI. V shed 8 bases and J shed 4 bases, with 15 bases lying between them.

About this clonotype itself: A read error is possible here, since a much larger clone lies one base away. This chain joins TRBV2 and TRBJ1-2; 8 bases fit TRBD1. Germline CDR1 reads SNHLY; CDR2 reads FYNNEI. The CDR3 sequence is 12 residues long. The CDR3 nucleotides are TGTGTCAGCAGTGAACAGGGGGGAGGCTACACCTTC. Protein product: CVSSEQGGGYTF.

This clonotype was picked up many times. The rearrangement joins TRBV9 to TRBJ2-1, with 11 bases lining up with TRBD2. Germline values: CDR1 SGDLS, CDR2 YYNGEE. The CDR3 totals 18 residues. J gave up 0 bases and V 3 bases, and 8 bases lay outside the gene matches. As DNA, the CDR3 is TGTGCCAGCAGCGCGCCGACTAGCGGGGATACCTCCTACAATGAGCAGTTCTTC. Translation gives CASSAPTSGDTSYNEQFF. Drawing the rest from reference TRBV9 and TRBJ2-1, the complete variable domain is DSGVTQTPKHLITATGQRVTLRCSPRSGDLSVYWYQQSLDQGLQFLIQYYNGEERAKGNILERFSAQQFPDLHSELNLSSLELGDSALYFCASSAPTSGDTSYNEQFFGPGTRLTVL.

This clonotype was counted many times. The CDR3 DNA reads TGCAGTGCTAGAGATACAAGACTAGCGGGAGGACGCTCCTACAATGAGCAGTTCTTC. It encodes CSARDTRLAGGRSYNEQFF. This sequence joins TRBV20-1 and TRBJ2-1; 13 bases fit TRBD2. The CDR3 runs to 19 residues. Trimming at V came to 0 bases and at J to 0 bases, leaving 8 bases not matched to a gene. CDR1 and CDR2 from the germline V gene are DFQATT and SNEGSKA (reference sequence).

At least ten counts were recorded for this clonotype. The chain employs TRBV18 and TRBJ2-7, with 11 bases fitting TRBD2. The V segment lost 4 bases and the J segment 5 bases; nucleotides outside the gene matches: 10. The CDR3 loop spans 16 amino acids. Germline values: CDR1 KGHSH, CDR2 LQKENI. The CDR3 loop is CASSLVVAGGPDEQYF. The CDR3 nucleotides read TGTGCCAGCTCACTTGTTGTAGCGGGAGGGCCGGACGAGCAGTACTTC.

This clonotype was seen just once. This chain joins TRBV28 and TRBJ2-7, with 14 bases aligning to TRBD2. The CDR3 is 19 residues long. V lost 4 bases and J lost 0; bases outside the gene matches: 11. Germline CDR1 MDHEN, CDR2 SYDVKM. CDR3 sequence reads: CASSWPEGLAGVHSYEQYF. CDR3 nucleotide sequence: TGTGCCAGCAGTTGGCCCGAGGGACTAGCGGGAGTGCACTCCTACGAGCAGTACTTC. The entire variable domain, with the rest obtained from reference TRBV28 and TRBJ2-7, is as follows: DVKVTQSSRYLVKRTGEKVFLECVQDMDHENMFWYRQDPGLGLRLIYFSYDVKMKEKGDIPEGYSVSREKKERFSLILESASTNQTSMYLCASSWPEGLAGVHSYEQYFGPGTRLTVT.

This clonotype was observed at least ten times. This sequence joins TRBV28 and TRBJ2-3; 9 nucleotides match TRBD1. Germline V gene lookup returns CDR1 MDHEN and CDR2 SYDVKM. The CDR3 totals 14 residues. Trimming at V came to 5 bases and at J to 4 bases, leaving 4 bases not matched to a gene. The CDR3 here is CASSPWDRADTQYF. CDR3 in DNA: TGTGCCAGCAGTCCCTGGGACAGGGCAGATACGCAGTATTTT.

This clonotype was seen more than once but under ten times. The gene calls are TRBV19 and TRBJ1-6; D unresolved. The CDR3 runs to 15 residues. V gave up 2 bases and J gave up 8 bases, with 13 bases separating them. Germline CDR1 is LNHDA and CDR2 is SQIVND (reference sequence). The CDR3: CASSIMLGLDSPLHF. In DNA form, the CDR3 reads TGTGCCAGTAGTATAATGTTAGGTTTGGATTCACCCCTCCACTTT.

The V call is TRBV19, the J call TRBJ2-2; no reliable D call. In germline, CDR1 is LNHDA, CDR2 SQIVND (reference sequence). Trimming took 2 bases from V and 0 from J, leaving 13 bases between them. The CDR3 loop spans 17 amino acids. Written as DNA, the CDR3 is TGTGCCAGTAGTATACAGTTCGGACCCTCGAACACCGGGGAGCTGTTTTTT. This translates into CASSIQFGPSNTGELFF.

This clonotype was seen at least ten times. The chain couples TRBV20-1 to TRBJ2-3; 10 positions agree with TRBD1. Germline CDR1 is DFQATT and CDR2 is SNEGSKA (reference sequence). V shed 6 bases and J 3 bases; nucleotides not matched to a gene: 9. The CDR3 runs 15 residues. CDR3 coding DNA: TGCAGTGCCACCGCCGACAGGGGGCCTACAGATACGCAGTATTTT. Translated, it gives CSATADRGPTDTQYF.

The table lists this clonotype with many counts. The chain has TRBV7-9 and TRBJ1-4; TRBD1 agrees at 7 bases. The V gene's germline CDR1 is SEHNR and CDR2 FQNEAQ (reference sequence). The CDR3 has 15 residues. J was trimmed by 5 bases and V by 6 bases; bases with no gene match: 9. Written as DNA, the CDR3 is TGTGCCAGCAGGAAAGGGGGGGACAGCAATGAAAAACTGTTTTTT. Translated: CASRKGGDSNEKLFF.

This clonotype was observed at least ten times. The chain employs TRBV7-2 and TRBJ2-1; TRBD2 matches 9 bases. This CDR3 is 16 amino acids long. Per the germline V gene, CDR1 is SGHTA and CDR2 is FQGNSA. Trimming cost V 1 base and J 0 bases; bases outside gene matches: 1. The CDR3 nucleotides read TGTGCCAGCAGCTTAGTTAGCGGGAGCTCCTACAATGAGCAGTTCTTC. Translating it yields CASSLVSGSSYNEQFF.

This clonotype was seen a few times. The CDR3 spells CASFSSVGGAGNYGYTF. CDR3 bases: TGTGCCAGTTTTAGCTCGGTAGGGGGGGCCGGTAACTATGGCTACACCTTC. This chain joins TRBV19 and TRBJ1-2, with D maybe TRBD1 (6 bases). V lost 8 bases and J lost 1, with 23 bases in between. Germline CDR1 is LNHDA and CDR2 is SQIVND (reference sequence). The CDR3 covers 17 residues.

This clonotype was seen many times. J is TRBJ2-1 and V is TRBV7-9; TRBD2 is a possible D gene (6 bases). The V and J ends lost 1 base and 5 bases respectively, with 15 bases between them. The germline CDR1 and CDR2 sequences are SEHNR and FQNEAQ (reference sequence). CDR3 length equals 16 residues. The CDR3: CASSLVGGKPHNEQFF. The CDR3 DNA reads TGTGCCAGCAGCTTAGTTGGCGGGAAACCCCACAATGAGCAGTTCTTC.

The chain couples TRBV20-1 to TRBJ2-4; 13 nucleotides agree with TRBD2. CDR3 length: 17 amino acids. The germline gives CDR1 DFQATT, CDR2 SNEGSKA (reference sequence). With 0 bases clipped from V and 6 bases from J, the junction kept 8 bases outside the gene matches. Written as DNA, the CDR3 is TGCAGTGCTAGAGATTACCGACTAGCGGGAGGAGGAAACATTCAGTACTTC. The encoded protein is CSARDYRLAGGGNIQYF.

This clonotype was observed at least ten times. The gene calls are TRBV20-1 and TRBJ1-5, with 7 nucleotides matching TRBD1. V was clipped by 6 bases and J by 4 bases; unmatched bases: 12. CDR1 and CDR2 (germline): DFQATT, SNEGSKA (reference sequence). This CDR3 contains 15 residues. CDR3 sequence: CSARSTGTANQPQHF. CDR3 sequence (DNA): TGCAGTGCCAGGAGTACGGGGACAGCAAATCAGCCCCAGCATTTT.

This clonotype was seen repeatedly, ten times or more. The CDR3: CASSPLQGPLHF. CDR3 DNA sequence: TGTGCCAGCTCACCTTTACAGGGACCCCTCCACTTT. J is TRBJ1-6 and V is TRBV18; the D gene is possibly TRBD1 (6 bases). V lost 3 bases and J 12 bases, leaving 9 bases between the germline ends. This CDR3 spans 12 amino acids. Per germline, CDR1 KGHSH and CDR2 LQKENI.

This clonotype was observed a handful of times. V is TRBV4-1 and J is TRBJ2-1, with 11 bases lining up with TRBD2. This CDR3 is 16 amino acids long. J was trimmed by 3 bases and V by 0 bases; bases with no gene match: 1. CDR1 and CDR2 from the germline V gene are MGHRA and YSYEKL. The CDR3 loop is CASSQEGLADYNEQFF. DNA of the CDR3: TGCGCCAGCAGCCAAGAGGGACTAGCGGACTACAATGAGCAGTTCTTC.